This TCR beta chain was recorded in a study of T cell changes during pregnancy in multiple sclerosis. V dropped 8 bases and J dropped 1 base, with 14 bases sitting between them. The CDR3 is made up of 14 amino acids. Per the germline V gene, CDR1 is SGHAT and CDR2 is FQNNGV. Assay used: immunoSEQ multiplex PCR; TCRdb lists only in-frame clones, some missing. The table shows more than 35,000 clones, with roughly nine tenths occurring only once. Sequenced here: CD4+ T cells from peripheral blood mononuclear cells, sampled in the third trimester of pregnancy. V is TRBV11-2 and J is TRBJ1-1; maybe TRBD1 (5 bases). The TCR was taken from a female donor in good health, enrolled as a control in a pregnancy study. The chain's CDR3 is CASRPGWGNTEAFF. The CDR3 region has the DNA TGTGCCAGCCGTCCAGGGTGGGGGAACACTGAAGCTTTCTTT.